A single sample is the source of the 26 T cell receptor beta chains below, sequenced in a study of low-dose radiotherapy and immunotherapy resistance in tumors. Described time point: after trial treatment. Treatment in this sample: LDRT plus nivolumab, ipilimumab, low-dose cyclophosphamide and aspirin (RACIN trial). TRAV- and TRBV-specific primers primed first-strand cDNA, covering alpha and beta chains. TCRs underwent 15 to 25 PCR cycles of amplification with a constant-region primer and V-primer adapter. TCRdb redid the calling of the reads with MiXCR, one entry per CDR3 protein. Of under 110,000 distinct CDR3 sequences in the sample, less than 25% were seen once. The source material was PBMCs, sampled after low-dose radiotherapy plus immunotherapy. These receptors all stem from a male donor with prostate cancer.

This clonotype was counted ten times or more. The J gene is TRBJ2-7, the V gene TRBV5-6; 10 nucleotides match TRBD1. V lost 4 bases, J lost 6 bases, and 13 bases stayed unmatched. Looked up from germline, CDR1 is SGHDT and CDR2 is YYEEEE. This CDR3 is 16 amino acids long. The CDR3 reads CASSPYRRDRGLEQYF. The CDR3 nucleotides are TGTGCCAGCAGCCCATACCGCCGGGACAGGGGACTCGAGCAGTACTTC.

Details on this clonotype: The germline gene is not matched at one end of the junction; a read error may be the cause. The chain employs TRBV5-4 and TRBJ1-4; 8 positions agree with TRBD1. This CDR3 contains 12 residues. Germline values: CDR1 SGHNT, CDR2 YYREEE (reference sequence). The CDR3 region is CTSDRGEEKLFF. The CDR3 nucleotides read TGTACCAGCGACAGGGGAGAGGAAAAACTGTTTTTT.

This clonotype was recorded many times. The V gene is TRBV3-1, the J gene TRBJ2-7, with 10 bases aligning to TRBD2. V was clipped by 4 bases and J by 7 bases; unmatched bases: 4. The V gene's germline CDR1 is LGHDT and CDR2 YNNKEL (reference sequence). CDR3 size: 13 residues. CDR3 in DNA: TGTGCCAGCAGCCTTTCGACTAGCGGGGAGCAGTACTTC. Encoded protein: CASSLSTSGEQYF.

This clonotype was detected only a few times. The CDR3, as DNA: TGTGCCAGCAGCGTATCCCCGGGACAGGGGGAAATTGGGGAGACCCAGTACTTC. This codes for CASSVSPGQGEIGETQYF. The chain is built from TRBV9 and TRBJ2-5; TRBD1 agrees at 11 bases. Looked up from germline, CDR1 is SGDLS and CDR2 is YYNGEE. The CDR3 length is 18 residues. After removal of 1 base from V and 5 bases from J, the junction contained 13 bases not matched to a gene. Full variable domain (outside the CDR3, taken from reference TRBV9 and TRBJ2-5): DSGVTQTPKHLITATGQRVTLRCSPRSGDLSVYWYQQSLDQGLQFLIQYYNGEERAKGNILERFSAQQFPDLHSELNLSSLELGDSALYFCASSVSPGQGEIGETQYFGPGTRLLVL.

Only a few counts were recorded for this clonotype. The CDR3 DNA is TGTGCCAGCAGCCGAATTCAGGGGTTCGGGGCCAACGTCCTGACTTTC. Translation: CASSRIQGFGANVLTF. The chain links TRBV11-2 to TRBJ2-6; TRBD1 is a possible D gene (6 bases). The germline V and J ends were trimmed by 5 bases and 4 bases, with 15 bases remaining between them. The CDR3 is made up of 16 amino acids. Germline V CDR1 and CDR2: SGHAT, FQNNGV.

This clonotype was observed once. The chain recombines TRBV5-6 with TRBJ2-1; D unclear. There are 16 residues in the CDR3. V lost 0 bases and J lost 0, with 10 bases in between. Germline CDR1 reads SGHDT; CDR2 reads YYEEEE. The CDR3 DNA sequence: TGTGCCAGCAGCTTGGGCGGCCCGAGCTCCTACAATGAGCAGTTCTTC. Amino acid sequence: CASSLGGPSSYNEQFF.

Comments on this clonotype: One end of the junction varies from germline; a read error may be responsible. The chain carries TRBV7-3 and TRBJ2-7, with 11 positions matching TRBD2. The germline V gene has CDR1 SGHTA and CDR2 FQGTGA. The CDR3 is 14 amino acids. CDR3 sequence: CACSLAGGGNEQYF. Here the CDR3 DNA reads TGTGCCTGCAGCTTAGCGGGGGGGGGGAACGAGCAGTACTTC.

In the case of this clonotype: This likely traces to a read error, being one base from a far larger clone. The chain employs TRBV6-2 or TRBV6-3 and TRBJ2-5; D is tentatively TRBD1 or TRBD2 (6 bases each). In germline, CDR1 is MNHEY, CDR2 SVGEGT. V lost 11 bases and J lost 7, with 26 bases in between. The CDR3 spans 15 residues. CDR3 nucleotides: TGTGCCGGCACCTCAACGGAAAGTCGGGGGCGGACCCAGTACTTC. It translates to CAGTSTESRGRTQYF.

This clonotype was counted ten times or more. This chain joins TRBV5-1 and TRBJ2-7, with a possible D match to TRBD2 (5 bases). Per germline, CDR1 SGHRS and CDR2 YFSETQ. The V end lost 3 bases, the J end lost 2 bases, and 18 bases lay between the germline ends. The CDR3 spans 16 residues. The DNA for the CDR3 is TGCGCCAGCAGCTCCGCGGGCCGTGGAGGAACCTACGAGCAGTACTTC. Translated, it gives CASSSAGRGGTYEQYF.

This clonotype was observed many times. V is TRBV2 and J is TRBJ2-7, with D possibly TRBD1 on 6 matching bases. The V end was cut by 4 bases, the J end by 2 bases, with 18 bases between. There are 16 residues in the CDR3. Germline loops: CDR1 SNHLY, CDR2 FYNNEI. CDR3 loop: CASSGPQQGYPYEQYF. The DNA for the CDR3 is TGTGCCAGCAGTGGACCCCAACAGGGCTATCCCTACGAGCAGTACTTC.

The chain carries TRBV5-5 and TRBJ2-7, with 10 bases identical to TRBD1. Trimming took 1 base from V and 1 from J; bases not matched to a gene: 5. The germline V gene encodes CDR1 SGHKS and CDR2 YYEKEE (reference sequence). The CDR3 extends over 16 amino acids. The CDR3 loop is CASSLSPGQGSYEQYF. The CDR3 coding sequence is TGTGCCAGCAGCTTGAGCCCGGGACAGGGGTCCTACGAGCAGTACTTC.

Comments on this clonotype: A read error likely explains this, since a far larger clone differs by one base. This chain links TRBV6-5 with TRBJ2-5; the D gene is possibly TRBD2 (6 bases). The CDR3 is 14 residues long. Germline CDR1 is MNHEY and CDR2 is SVGAGI. Trimming took off 6 bases at V and 5 bases at J, with 16 bases between the two ends. CDR3 protein: CASRKSWGVETQYF. The CDR3, as DNA: TGTGCCAGCAGGAAGAGCTGGGGGGTGGAGACCCAGTACTTC.

The sample holds many counts of this clonotype. The chain is built from TRBV7-2 and TRBJ2-3; the D gene could be TRBD1 or TRBD2 (5 bases each). Germline CDR1 and CDR2: SGHTA and FQGNSA. The CDR3 loop spans 15 amino acids. V was trimmed by 0 bases and J by 2 bases, leaving 9 bases between them. The CDR3 region is CASSLAAGATDTQYF. CDR3 DNA sequence: TGTGCCAGCAGCTTAGCGGCCGGGGCCACAGATACGCAGTATTTT. Variable domain in full (rest from reference TRBV7-2 and TRBJ2-3): GAGVSQSPSNKVTEKGKDVELRCDPISGHTALYWYRQSLGQGLEFLIYFQGNSAPDKSGLPSDRFSAERTGGSVSTLTIQRTQQEDSAVYLCASSLAAGATDTQYFGPGTRLTVL.

This clonotype was seen many times. The chain carries TRBV7-8 and TRBJ2-2; D gene unclear. With 8 bases removed from V and 3 bases from J, the gap between germline ends came to 4 bases. The CDR3 totals 11 residues. Germline CDR1 and CDR2: SGHVS and FQNEAQ. The DNA of the CDR3 is TGTGCCAGCGGACACACCGGGGAGCTGTTTTTT. It specifies CASGHTGELFF.

This clonotype came up many times. The chain combines TRBV11-2 with TRBJ2-7; D unresolved. CDR3 size: 13 residues. V lost 2 bases to trimming and J lost 0 bases, with 5 bases between them. Germline CDR1 SGHAT, CDR2 FQNNGV. CDR3 sequence (DNA): TGTGCCAGCAGCTTACCCAACTCCTACGAGCAGTACTTC. This translates into CASSLPNSYEQYF.

This clonotype was seen ten or more times. For the CDR3, the DNA is TGTGCCAGCAGCTTTTTAGGGGTACCTAATGAAAAACTGTTTTTT. Its protein product is CASSFLGVPNEKLFF. V is TRBV7-2 and J is TRBJ1-4, with D perhaps TRBD1 (5 bases). The CDR3 length is 15 residues. The V and J ends lost 3 bases and 3 bases respectively, with 11 bases between them. Per the germline V gene, CDR1 is SGHTA and CDR2 is FQGNSA. The full variable domain, completed using reference TRBV7-2 and TRBJ1-4, is GAGVSQSPSNKVTEKGKDVELRCDPISGHTALYWYRQSLGQGLEFLIYFQGNSAPDKSGLPSDRFSAERTGGSVSTLTIQRTQQEDSAVYLCASSFLGVPNEKLFFGSGTQLSVL.

In this sample, this clonotype turned up many times. J is TRBJ2-6 and V is TRBV28; D call uncertain. With 3 bases removed from V and 0 bases from J, the gap between germline ends came to 12 bases. Germline V gene sequence: CDR1 MDHEN, CDR2 SYDVKM. This CDR3 region has 17 residues. The CDR3 nucleotides read TGTGCCAGCAGTTTTATGCCCGACTCCTCTGGGGCCAACGTCCTGACTTTC. Its protein is CASSFMPDSSGANVLTF.

V and J are TRBV24-1 and TRBJ1-2, with D unresolved. Germline V CDR1 and CDR2: KGHDR, SFDVKD. Trimming stripped 7 bases from V and 2 bases from J, with 4 bases between. The CDR3 loop spans 11 amino acids. The CDR3 DNA follows: TGTGCCACCAGACTGAACTATGGCTACACCTTC. It is translated as CATRLNYGYTF.

This clonotype occurred many times. This chain joins TRBV4-2 and TRBJ2-5; perhaps TRBD1 as D (5 bases). Germline assignment: CDR1 LGHNA and CDR2 YNFKEQ. V lost 2 bases and J lost 1, with 8 bases in between. The CDR3 consists of 14 residues. CDR3 sequence: CASSQFDSQETQYF. The CDR3 bases are TGTGCCAGCAGCCAATTTGACAGCCAAGAGACCCAGTACTTC.

This clonotype was seen repeatedly, ten times or more. The chain links TRBV3-1 to TRBJ2-2; no reliable D call. Per the germline V gene, CDR1 is LGHDT and CDR2 is YNNKEL (reference sequence). The ends were cut back, 4 bases at V and 3 bases at J, with 15 bases in the middle. The CDR3 loop spans 16 amino acids. Here the CDR3 reads CASSPPASGYTGELFF. The CDR3 coding sequence is TGTGCCAGCAGCCCCCCGGCTAGTGGGTACACCGGGGAGCTGTTTTTT. The whole variable domain, remainder taken from reference TRBV3-1 and TRBJ2-2, is DTAVSQTPKYLVTQMGNDKSIKCEQNLGHDTMYWYKQDSKKFLKIMFSYNNKELIINETVPNRFSPKSPDKAHLNLHINSLELGDSAVYFCASSPPASGYTGELFFGEGSRLTVL.

This clonotype was seen ten or more times. This chain uses TRBV10-3 with TRBJ1-1; D uncertain. Germline CDR1 reads ENHRY; CDR2 reads SYGVKD. V lost 8 bases and J 0 bases, leaving 7 bases between the germline ends. The CDR3 loop spans 12 amino acids. The CDR3 region has the DNA TGTGCCATCGGACCGTTGAACACTGAAGCTTTCTTT. As protein: CAIGPLNTEAFF.

This chain uses TRBV5-1 with TRBJ2-3, with D possibly matching TRBD2 (6 bases). The CDR3 spans 14 residues. CDR1 and CDR2 from the germline V gene are SGHRS and YFSETQ. V shed 0 bases and J shed 4 bases, with 9 bases lying between them. The CDR3 DNA reads as TGCGCCAGCAGCTTGGCGGGGGAGGCAGATACGCAGTATTTT. It yields the protein CASSLAGEADTQYF.

This clonotype was found many times. The rearrangement links TRBV7-9 to TRBJ2-1; D is unclear. The CDR3 covers 12 residues. V dropped 3 bases and J dropped 5 bases, with 5 bases sitting between them. In germline, CDR1 is SEHNR, CDR2 FQNEAQ (reference sequence). CDR3 region: CASSFGDNEQFF. Written as DNA, the CDR3 is TGTGCCAGCAGCTTCGGAGACAATGAGCAGTTCTTC.

This clonotype was observed a few times. This CDR3 reads CASSRGSYNEQFF. The CDR3 DNA follows: TGTGCCAGTAGCCGGGGATCCTACAATGAGCAGTTCTTC. The chain has TRBV19 and TRBJ2-1, with D perhaps TRBD2 (5 bases). Germline V CDR1 and CDR2: LNHDA, SQIVND (reference sequence). The CDR3 is made up of 13 amino acids. The V gene lost 6 bases and the J gene lost 1 base, with 7 bases spanning the gap.

This clonotype is medium-sized. The chain is built from TRBV10-3 and TRBJ2-1; 7 bases fit TRBD1. This CDR3 is built from 11 residues. Germline V gene lookup returns CDR1 ENHRY and CDR2 SYGVKD. V trimming: 7 bases; J trimming: 10 bases; junction bases outside the gene matches: 4. The CDR3 reads CAITEQGEQFF. As DNA, the CDR3 is TGTGCCATCACAGAACAGGGGGAGCAGTTCTTC.

This clonotype was found a few times. This chain links TRBV5-1 with TRBJ1-1, with a weak D call TRBD1 (5 bases). The CDR3 loop spans 15 amino acids. Trimming pared 0 bases from V and 4 bases from J, leaving 13 bases between. Looked up from germline, CDR1 is SGHRS and CDR2 is YFSETQ. The CDR3: CASSLGTQRGTEAFF. CDR3 nucleotides: TGCGCCAGCAGCTTGGGGACACAAAGGGGCACTGAAGCTTTCTTT.